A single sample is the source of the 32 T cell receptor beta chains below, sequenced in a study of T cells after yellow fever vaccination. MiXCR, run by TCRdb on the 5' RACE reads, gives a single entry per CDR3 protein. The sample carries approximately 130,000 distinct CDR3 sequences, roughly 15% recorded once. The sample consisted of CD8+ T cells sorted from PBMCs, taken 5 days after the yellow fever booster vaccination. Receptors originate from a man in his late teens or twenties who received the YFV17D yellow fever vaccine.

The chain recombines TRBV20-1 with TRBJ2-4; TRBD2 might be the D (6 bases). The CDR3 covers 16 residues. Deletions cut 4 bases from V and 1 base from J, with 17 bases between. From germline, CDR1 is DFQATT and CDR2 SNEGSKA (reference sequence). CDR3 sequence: CSANPDLRGAKNIQYF. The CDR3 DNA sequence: TGCAGTGCTAACCCGGACCTTCGGGGGGCCAAAAACATTCAGTACTTC.

In DNA, the CDR3 is TGCGCCAGCAGCCCAGCATTAAGCTCTGGAAACACCATATATTTT. Its protein product is CASSPALSSGNTIYF. The chain has TRBV4-3 and TRBJ1-3; unclear D gene. The CDR3 extends over 15 amino acids. Trimming cost V 4 bases and J 0 bases, with 10 bases left between them. Germline CDR1 and CDR2: LGHNA and YSLEER.

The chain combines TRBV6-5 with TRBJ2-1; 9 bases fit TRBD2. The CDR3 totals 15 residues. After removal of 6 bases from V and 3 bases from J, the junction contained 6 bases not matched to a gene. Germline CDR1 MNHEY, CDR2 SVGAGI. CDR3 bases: TGTGCCAGCAGACAAGGGACTAGCTTCTACAATGAGCAGTTCTTC. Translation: CASRQGTSFYNEQFF.

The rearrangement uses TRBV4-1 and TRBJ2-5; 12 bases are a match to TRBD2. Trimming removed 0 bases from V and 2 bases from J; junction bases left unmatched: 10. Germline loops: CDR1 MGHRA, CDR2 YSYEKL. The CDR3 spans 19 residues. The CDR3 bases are TGCGCCAGCAGCCAAGAGTGGGGTAGGACTAGCGGGGTACAAGAGACCCAGTACTTC. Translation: CASSQEWGRTSGVQETQYF.

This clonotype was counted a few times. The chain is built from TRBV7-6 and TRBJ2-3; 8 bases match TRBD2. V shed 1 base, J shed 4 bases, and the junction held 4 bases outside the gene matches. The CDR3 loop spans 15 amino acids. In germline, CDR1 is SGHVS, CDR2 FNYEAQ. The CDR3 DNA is TGTGCCAGCAGCTTAGTTATACTAGCGGCAGATACGCAGTATTTT. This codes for CASSLVILAADTQYF.

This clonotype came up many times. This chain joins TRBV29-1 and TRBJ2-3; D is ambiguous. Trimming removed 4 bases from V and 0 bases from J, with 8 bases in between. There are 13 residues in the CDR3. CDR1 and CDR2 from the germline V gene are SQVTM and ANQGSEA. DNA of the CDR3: TGCAGCGTTGGTCAGAGTAGCACAGATACGCAGTATTTT. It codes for CSVGQSSTDTQYF.

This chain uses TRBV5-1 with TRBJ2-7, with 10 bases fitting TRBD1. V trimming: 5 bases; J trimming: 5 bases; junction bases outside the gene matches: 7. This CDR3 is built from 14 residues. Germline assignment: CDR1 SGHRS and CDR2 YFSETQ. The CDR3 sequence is CASRLTGGWDEQYF. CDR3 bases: TGCGCCAGCAGATTGACAGGGGGCTGGGACGAGCAGTACTTC.

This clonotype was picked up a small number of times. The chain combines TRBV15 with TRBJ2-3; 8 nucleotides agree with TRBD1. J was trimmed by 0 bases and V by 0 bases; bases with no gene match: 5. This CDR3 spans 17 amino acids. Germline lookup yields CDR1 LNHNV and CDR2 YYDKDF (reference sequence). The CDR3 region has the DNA TGTGCCACCAGCAGAGATCTGACAGGGGATAGCACAGATACGCAGTATTTT. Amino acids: CATSRDLTGDSTDTQYF.

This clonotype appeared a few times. The CDR3 DNA follows: TGTGCCAGCAGCGACAGGAAAGATACGCAGTATTTT. Amino acid sequence: CASSDRKDTQYF. V and J are TRBV7-9 and TRBJ2-3; D might be TRBD1 (6 bases). The CDR3 spans 12 residues. The V and J ends lost 5 bases and 5 bases respectively, with 8 bases between them. CDR1 is SEHNR, CDR2 FQNEAQ, per germline (reference sequence). The whole variable domain, remainder taken from reference TRBV7-9 and TRBJ2-3, is DTGVSQNPRHKITKRGQNVTFRCDPISEHNRLYWYRQTLGQGPEFLTYFQNEAQLEKSRLLSDRFSAERPKGSFSTLEIQRTEQGDSAMYLCASSDRKDTQYFGPGTRLTVL.

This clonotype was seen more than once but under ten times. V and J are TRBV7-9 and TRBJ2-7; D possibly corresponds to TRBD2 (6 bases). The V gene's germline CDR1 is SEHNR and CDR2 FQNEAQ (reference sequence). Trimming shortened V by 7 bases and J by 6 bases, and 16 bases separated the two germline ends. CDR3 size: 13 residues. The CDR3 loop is CASKDGGMVEQYF. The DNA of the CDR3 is TGTGCCAGCAAGGACGGGGGTATGGTCGAGCAGTACTTC.

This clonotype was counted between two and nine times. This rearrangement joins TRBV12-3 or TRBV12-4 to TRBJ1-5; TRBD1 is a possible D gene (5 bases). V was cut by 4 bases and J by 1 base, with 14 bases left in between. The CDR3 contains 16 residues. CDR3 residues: CASSSVGQGSNQPQHF. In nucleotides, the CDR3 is TGTGCCAGCAGTTCCGTAGGCCAGGGCAGCAATCAGCCCCAGCATTTT.

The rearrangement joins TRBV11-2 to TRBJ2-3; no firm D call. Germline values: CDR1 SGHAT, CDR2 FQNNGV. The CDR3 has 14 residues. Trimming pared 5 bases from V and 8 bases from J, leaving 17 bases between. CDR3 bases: TGTGCCAGCAGCGATTCAGAAGGCGACGGTACGCAGTATTTT. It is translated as CASSDSEGDGTQYF.

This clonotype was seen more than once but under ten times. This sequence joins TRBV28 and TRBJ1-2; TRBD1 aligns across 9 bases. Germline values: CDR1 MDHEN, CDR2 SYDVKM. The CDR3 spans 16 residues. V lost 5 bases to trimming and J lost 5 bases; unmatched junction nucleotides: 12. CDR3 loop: CASSRLDRGSLYGYTF. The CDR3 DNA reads TGTGCCAGCAGTAGACTGGACAGGGGATCTCTTTATGGCTACACCTTC.

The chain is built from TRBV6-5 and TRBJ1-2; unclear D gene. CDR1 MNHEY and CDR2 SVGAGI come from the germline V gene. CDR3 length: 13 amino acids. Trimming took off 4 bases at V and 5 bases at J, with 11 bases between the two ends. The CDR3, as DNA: TGTGCCAGCAGTTGGCAGGAAGGGTATGGCTACACCTTC. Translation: CASSWQEGYGYTF.

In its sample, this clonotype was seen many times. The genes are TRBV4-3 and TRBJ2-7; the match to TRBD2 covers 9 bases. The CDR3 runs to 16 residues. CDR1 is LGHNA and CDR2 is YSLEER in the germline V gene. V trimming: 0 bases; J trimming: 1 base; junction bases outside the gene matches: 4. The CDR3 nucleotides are TGCGCCAGCAGCCAAGAATTTAGCGGGGGTTCCTACGAGCAGTACTTC. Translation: CASSQEFSGGSYEQYF.

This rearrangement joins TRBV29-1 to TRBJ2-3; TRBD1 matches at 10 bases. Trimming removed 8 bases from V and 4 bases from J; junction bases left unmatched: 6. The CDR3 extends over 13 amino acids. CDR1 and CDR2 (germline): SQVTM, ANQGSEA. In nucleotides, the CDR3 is TGCAGCTCCCGGGACAGGGGCCCAGATACGCAGTATTTT. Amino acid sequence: CSSRDRGPDTQYF.

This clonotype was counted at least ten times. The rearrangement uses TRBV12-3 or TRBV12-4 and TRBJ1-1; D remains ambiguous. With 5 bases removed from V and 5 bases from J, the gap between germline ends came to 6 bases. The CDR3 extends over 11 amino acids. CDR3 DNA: TGTGCCAGCAGTCAAGGGACTGAAGCTTTCTTT. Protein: CASSQGTEAFF.

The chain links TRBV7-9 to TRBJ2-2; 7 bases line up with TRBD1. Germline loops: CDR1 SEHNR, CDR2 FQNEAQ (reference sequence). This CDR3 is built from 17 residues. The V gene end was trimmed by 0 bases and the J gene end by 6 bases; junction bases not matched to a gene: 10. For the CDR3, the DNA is TGTGCCAGCAGCTTAGCGAGAGGACAGGTCGGAGCCGGGGAGCTGTTTTTT. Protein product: CASSLARGQVGAGELFF.

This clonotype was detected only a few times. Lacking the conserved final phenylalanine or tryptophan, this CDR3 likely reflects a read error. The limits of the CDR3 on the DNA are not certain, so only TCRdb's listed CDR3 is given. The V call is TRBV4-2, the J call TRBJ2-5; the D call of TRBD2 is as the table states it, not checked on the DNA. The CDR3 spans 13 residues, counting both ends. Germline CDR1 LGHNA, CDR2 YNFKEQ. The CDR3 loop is CASSQERAGGLQL.

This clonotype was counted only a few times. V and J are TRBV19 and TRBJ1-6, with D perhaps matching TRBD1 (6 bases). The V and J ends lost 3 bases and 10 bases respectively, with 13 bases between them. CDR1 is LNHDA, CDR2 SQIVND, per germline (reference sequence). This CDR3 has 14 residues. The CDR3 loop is CASSMRGAQSPLHF. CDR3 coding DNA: TGTGCCAGTAGTATGAGGGGGGCTCAATCACCCCTCCACTTT.

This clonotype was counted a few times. The CDR3 nucleotides read TGTGCCACCAGTGGCTTTCGGGGGCAGCCCCAGCATTTT. This encodes CATSGFRGQPQHF. The V gene is TRBV24-1, the J gene TRBJ1-5, with D possibly TRBD1 on 5 matching bases. The germline V gene encodes CDR1 KGHDR and CDR2 SFDVKD. V shed 5 bases and J shed 7 bases, with 11 bases lying between them. The CDR3 length is 13 residues.

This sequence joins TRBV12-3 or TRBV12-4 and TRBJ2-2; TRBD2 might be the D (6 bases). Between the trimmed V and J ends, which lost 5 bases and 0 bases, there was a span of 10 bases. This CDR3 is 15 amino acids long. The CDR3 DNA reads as TGTGCCAGCAGTGATCCGGGGGCGAACACCGGGGAGCTGTTTTTT. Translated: CASSDPGANTGELFF.

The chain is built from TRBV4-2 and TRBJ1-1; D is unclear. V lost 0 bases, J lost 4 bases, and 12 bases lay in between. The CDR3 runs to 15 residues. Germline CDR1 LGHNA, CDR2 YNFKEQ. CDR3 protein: CASSQEAAQSTEAFF. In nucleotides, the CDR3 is TGTGCCAGCAGCCAAGAAGCAGCTCAAAGCACTGAAGCTTTCTTT.

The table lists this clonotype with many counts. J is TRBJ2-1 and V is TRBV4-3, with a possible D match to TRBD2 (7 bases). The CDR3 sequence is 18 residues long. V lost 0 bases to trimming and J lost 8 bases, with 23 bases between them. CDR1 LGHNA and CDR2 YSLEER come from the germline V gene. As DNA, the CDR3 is TGCGCCAGCAGCCAAGAGACGGGGGGCGGGGTTGGGGGCCATGAGCAGTTCTTC. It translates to CASSQETGGGVGGHEQFF.

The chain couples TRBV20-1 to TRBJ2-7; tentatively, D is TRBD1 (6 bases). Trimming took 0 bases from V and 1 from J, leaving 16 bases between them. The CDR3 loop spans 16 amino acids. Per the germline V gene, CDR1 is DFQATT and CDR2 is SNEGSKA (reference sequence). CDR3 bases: TGCAGTGCTAGAGATTTGGCGAGGACAGATTCCTACGAGCAGTACGTC. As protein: CSARDLARTDSYEQYV.

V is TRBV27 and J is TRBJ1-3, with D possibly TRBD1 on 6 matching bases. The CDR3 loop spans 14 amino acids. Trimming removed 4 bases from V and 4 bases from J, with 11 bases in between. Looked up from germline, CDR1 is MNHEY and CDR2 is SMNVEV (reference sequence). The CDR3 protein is CASSSAGTGNTIYF. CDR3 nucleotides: TGTGCCAGCAGTTCCGCCGGGACAGGAAACACCATATATTTT.

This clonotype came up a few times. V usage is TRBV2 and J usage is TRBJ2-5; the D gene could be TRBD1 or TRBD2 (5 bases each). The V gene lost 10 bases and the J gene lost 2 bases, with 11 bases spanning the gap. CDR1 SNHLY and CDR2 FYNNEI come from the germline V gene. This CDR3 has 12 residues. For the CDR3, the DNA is TGTGCCATACGGGACCTGCAAGAGACCCAGTACTTC. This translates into CAIRDLQETQYF.

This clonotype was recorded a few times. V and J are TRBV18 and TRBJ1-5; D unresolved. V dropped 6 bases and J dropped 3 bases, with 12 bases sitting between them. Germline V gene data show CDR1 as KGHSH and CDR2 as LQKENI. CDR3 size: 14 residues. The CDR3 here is CASSSQRDNQPQHF. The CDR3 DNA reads TGTGCCAGCTCGAGCCAGCGGGACAATCAGCCCCAGCATTTT.

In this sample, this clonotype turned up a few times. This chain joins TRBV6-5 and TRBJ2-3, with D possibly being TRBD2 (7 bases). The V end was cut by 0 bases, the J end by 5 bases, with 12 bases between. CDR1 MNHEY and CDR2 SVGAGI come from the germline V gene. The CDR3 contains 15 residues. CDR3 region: CASSYSRGLEDTQYF. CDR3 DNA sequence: TGTGCCAGCAGTTACTCGCGGGGGCTTGAAGATACGCAGTATTTT.

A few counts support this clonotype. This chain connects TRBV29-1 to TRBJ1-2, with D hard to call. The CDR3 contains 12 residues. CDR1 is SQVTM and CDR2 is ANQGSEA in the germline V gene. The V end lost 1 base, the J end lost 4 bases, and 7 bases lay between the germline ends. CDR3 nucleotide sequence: TGCAGCGTTGAAGGCGGACGCTATGGCTACACCTTC. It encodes CSVEGGRYGYTF.

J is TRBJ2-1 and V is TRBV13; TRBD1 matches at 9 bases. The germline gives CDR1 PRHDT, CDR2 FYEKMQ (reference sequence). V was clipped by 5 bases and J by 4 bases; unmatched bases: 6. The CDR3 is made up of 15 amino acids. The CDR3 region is CASSPLGQGYNEQFF. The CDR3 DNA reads TGTGCCAGCAGCCCATTGGGACAGGGATACAATGAGCAGTTCTTC.

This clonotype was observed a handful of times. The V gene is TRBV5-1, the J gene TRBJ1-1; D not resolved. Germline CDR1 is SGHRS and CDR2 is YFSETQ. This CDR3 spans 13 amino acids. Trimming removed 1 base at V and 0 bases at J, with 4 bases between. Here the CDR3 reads CASSLTLNTEAFF. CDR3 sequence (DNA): TGCGCCAGCAGCTTGACGTTGAACACTGAAGCTTTCTTT.